This TCR beta chain came from a study of cytomegalovirus exposure and HLA in healthy donors. PCR used 60 Vbeta primers and 13 Jbeta primers. Assay: immunoSEQ multiplex PCR; the TCRdb copy retains only in-frame clones and omits some. The data show roughly 100,000 clones, 75% to 85% seen once. Germline V gene lookup returns CDR1 MNHEY and CDR2 SMNVEV (reference sequence). V lost 4 bases, J lost 2 bases, and 8 bases stayed unmatched. This CDR3 region has 16 residues. This clonotype originated in a man between 18 and 29 years old in good health and CMV-seropositive. What was sequenced was PBMCs. The gene calls are TRBV27 and TRBJ2-5; 9 bases are shared with TRBD2. CDR3 sequence: CASSWSSGGRQETQYF. In DNA, the CDR3 is TGTGCCAGCAGTTGGAGTAGCGGGGGCCGTCAAGAGACCCAGTACTTC.